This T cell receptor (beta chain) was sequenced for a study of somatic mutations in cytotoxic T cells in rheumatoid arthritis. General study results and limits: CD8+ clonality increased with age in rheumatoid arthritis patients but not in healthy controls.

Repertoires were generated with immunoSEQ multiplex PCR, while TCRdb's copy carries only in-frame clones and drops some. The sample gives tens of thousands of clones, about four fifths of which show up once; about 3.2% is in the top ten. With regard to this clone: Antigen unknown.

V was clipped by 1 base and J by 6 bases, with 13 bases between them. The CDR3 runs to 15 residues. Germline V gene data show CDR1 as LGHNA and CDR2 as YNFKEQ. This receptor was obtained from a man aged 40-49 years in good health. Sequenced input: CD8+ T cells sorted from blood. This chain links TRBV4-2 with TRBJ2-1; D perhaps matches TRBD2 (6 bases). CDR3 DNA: TGTGCCAGCAGCCAAGTGGACTACGTCATCAATGAGCAGTTCTTC. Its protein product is CASSQVDYVINEQFF.